This record concerns one T cell receptor beta chain sequence. This sample is part of a study of response to subunit inactivated influenza vaccine. The CDR3 spans 18 residues. Germline V gene data show CDR1 as SGHAT and CDR2 as FQDESV (reference sequence). The V segment lost 2 bases and the J segment 4 bases; nucleotides outside the gene matches: 13. TCRdb independently ran MiXCR on the RT-PCR reads; one entry per CDR3 protein. The sample gives about 610,000 distinct CDR3 sequences, 14% of which show up once; roughly 10% is in the top ten. This rearrangement joins TRBV11-1 to TRBJ2-3, with 9 positions matching TRBD1. The material sequenced was PBMCs from blood, taken roughly 12 days after vaccination. The clonotype comes from a man aged 45-65 years who received an inactivated influenza vaccine. The CDR3: CASSLWFSGTGSPDTQYF. The CDR3 region has the DNA TGTGCCAGCAGCTTATGGTTTTCTGGGACAGGGTCTCCAGATACGCAGTATTTT.